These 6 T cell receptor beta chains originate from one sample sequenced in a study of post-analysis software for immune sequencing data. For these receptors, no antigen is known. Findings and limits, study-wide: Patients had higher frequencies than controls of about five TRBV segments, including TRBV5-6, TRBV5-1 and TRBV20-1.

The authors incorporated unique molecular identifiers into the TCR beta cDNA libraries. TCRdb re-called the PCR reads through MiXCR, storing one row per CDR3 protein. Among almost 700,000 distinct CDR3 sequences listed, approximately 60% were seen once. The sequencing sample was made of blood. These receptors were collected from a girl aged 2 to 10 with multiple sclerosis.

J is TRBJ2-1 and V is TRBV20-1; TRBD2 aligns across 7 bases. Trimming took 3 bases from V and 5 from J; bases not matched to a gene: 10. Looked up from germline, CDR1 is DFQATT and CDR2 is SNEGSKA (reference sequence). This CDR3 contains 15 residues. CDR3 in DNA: TGCAGTGCTAGGCCCGAGCGGGGACGACACAATGAGCAGTTCTTC. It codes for CSARPERGRHNEQFF.

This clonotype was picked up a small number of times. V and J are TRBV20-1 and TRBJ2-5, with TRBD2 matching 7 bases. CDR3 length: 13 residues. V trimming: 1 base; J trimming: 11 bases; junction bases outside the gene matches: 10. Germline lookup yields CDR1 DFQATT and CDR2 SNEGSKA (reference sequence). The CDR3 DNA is TGCAGTGCTAGAGGCGGGAGTCTCTCACAGCAGTACTTC. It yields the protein CSARGGSLSQQYF.

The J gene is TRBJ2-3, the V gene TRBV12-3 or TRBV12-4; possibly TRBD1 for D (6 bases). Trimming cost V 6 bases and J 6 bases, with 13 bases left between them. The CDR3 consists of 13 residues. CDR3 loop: CASRKTGEDTQYF. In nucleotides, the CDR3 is TGTGCCAGCAGAAAGACAGGAGAGGATACGCAGTATTTT.

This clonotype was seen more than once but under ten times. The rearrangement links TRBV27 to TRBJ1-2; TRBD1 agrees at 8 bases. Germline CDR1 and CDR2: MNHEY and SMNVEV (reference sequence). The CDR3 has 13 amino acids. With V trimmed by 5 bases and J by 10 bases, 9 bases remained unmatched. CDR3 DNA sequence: TGTGCCAGCAGTCCTCCGGGACAGGTTCACTACACCTTC. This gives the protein CASSPPGQVHYTF.

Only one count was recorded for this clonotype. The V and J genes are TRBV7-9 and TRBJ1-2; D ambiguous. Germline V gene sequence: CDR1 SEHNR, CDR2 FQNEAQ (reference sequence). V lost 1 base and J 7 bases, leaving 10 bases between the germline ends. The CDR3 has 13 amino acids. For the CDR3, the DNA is TGTGCCAGCAGCTTAGGAGATTTAGGTGGCTACACCTTC. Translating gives CASSLGDLGGYTF.

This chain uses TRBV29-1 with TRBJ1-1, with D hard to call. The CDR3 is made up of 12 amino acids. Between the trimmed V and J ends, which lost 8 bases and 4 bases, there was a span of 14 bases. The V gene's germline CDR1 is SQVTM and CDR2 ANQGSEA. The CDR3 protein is CSTTLWGTEAFF. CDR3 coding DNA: TGCAGCACAACCCTCTGGGGCACTGAAGCTTTCTTT.